The 9 T cell receptor beta chains listed next were all sequenced from one sample in a study of metastatic and nonmetastatic thyroid tumors. TCRdb re-called clones via MiXCR from the PCR reads. The table records around 59,000 clones, 15% to 20% of them present only once. Patients had received no treatment of any kind before thyroid surgery. The sequenced sample was blood. These receptor sequences come from a male donor with papillary thyroid cancer or a benign thyroid nodule (not recorded which). Some clones in this sample may be carry-over from other donors' samples.

This clone has more than one count but fewer than ten. This may arise from a read error, as a much more abundant clone is one base away. This rearrangement joins TRBV3-1 to TRBJ2-5, with D possibly matching TRBD2 (5 bases). CDR1 LGHDT and CDR2 YNNKEL come from the germline V gene (reference sequence). The CDR3 extends over 14 amino acids. V gave up 0 bases and J gave up 3 bases, with 8 bases separating them. In nucleotides, the CDR3 is TGTGCCAGCAGCCAAGATCTGGAGGAAGAGACCCAGTACTTC. This gives the protein CASSQDLEEETQYF.

This clone was seen repeatedly, ten times or more. The chain carries TRBV9 and TRBJ2-3; 7 bases match TRBD2. The CDR3 loop spans 16 amino acids. The J segment lost 1 base and the V segment lost 4 bases, leaving 9 bases of the junction unmatched. Germline values: CDR1 SGDLS, CDR2 YYNGEE. In nucleotides, the CDR3 is TGTGCCAGCAGCCCTCCGGGGGGAGGGGGCACAGATACGCAGTATTTT. Translation gives CASSPPGGGGTDTQYF.

This chain joins TRBV11-2 and TRBJ2-7; unclear D gene. The CDR3 extends over 14 amino acids. The V gene's germline CDR1 is SGHAT and CDR2 FQNNGV. The V gene lost 0 bases and the J gene lost 1 base, with 7 bases spanning the gap. The CDR3 DNA sequence: TGTGCCAGCAGCTTAGATACGATTTCCTACGAGCAGTACGTC. Translated, it gives CASSLDTISYEQYV.

This clone was recorded a few times. Germline is not matched at one junction end, which may reflect a read error. The rearrangement joins TRBV15 to TRBJ1-6; D gene unclear. Germline CDR1 is LNHNV and CDR2 is YYDKDF (reference sequence). The CDR3 sequence is 12 residues long. The CDR3 sequence is CDTSRADSALHF. The CDR3 coding sequence is TGTGACACCAGCAGAGCGGATTCAGCCCTCCACTTT.

This clone was counted ten times or more. The CDR3: CASSYSRGGYTF. CDR3 DNA sequence: TGTGCCAGCAGTTACTCGAGAGGTGGCTACACCTTC. V usage is TRBV6-5 and J usage is TRBJ1-2; D unclear. This CDR3 is 12 amino acids long. V was clipped by 0 bases and J by 7 bases, with 6 bases between them. CDR1 is MNHEY, CDR2 SVGAGI, per germline.

The chain employs TRBV9 and TRBJ2-2; a possible D gene is TRBD1 (5 bases). V was trimmed by 0 bases and J by 6 bases, leaving 12 bases between them. This CDR3 has 15 residues. From germline, CDR1 is SGDLS and CDR2 YYNGEE. DNA for the CDR3: TGTGCCAGCAGCGTAGGGACATTGACGTCCGGGGAGCTGTTTTTT. It specifies CASSVGTLTSGELFF.

There are a few counts of this clone. V gene TRBV19 combines with J gene TRBJ2-3; the D gene could be TRBD1 or TRBD2 (7 bases each). The CDR3 runs 15 residues. Germline V lookup: CDR1 LNHDA, CDR2 SQIVND (reference sequence). V lost 3 bases and J lost 4, with 14 bases in between. The CDR3 coding sequence is TGTGCCAGTAGTATCCGGGACAGCGGGGCAGATACGCAGTATTTT. This sequence encodes CASSIRDSGADTQYF.

Concerning this clone: A much larger clone differs from this one at a single base, so this may be a read error. The chain carries TRBV9 and TRBJ1-1; D is possibly TRBD1 (6 bases). V lost 4 bases, J lost 6 bases, and 19 bases lay in between. Germline CDR1 and CDR2: SGDLS and YYNGEE. There are 15 residues in the CDR3. CDR3 DNA: TGTGCCAGCAGCTCCGGGGGGCAGGCAAAATCTGAAGCTTTCTTT. Amino acids: CASSSGGQAKSEAFF.

Ten or more counts support this clone. The chain recombines TRBV6-1 with TRBJ2-7, with 8 bases fitting TRBD1. V dropped 5 bases and J dropped 4; count of bases not matched to a gene: 7. The CDR3 runs to 14 residues. Germline V gene lookup returns CDR1 MNHNS and CDR2 SASEGT. In DNA form, the CDR3 reads TGTGCCAGCAGTAGACAGGGGTCAACGTACGAGCAGTACTTC. It encodes CASSRQGSTYEQYF.